This T cell receptor beta chain stems from a study of CD8 T cells in ankylosing spondylitis. MiXCR, applied by TCRdb to the 5' RACE reads, yields one record per CDR3 protein. Altogether around 150,000 distinct CDR3 sequences are present, about 7% being singletons, with the ten largest covering 9.5% to 15%. The CDR3 sequence is 11 residues long. CDR1 SNHLY and CDR2 FYNNEI come from the germline V gene. The V end lost 9 bases, the J end lost 4 bases, and 9 bases lay between the germline ends. This clonotype has at least ten counts. Sample: blood, either unsorted or a sorted T cell fraction (not recorded which). V gene TRBV2 combines with J gene TRBJ1-2; unclear D gene. This receptor was obtained from a female donor with ankylosing spondylitis or in good health (not recorded which). The CDR3 loop is CASSSSYGYTF. In DNA form, the CDR3 reads TGTGCCAGTTCAAGTTCCTATGGCTACACCTTC.